This T cell receptor (beta chain) stems from a study of cytomegalovirus exposure and HLA in healthy donors. There are 12 residues in the CDR3. V was shortened by 2 bases and J by 8 bases, with 6 bases between the two germline ends. Germline CDR1 and CDR2: MNHNS and SASEGT. PCR used 60 Vbeta primers and 13 Jbeta primers. In the source study's methods: An analysis that came later counted 77 million or so unique TCR beta chains, approximately 10 million shared. Repertoires were generated with immunoSEQ multiplex PCR, while TCRdb's copy carries only in-frame clones and drops some. That table furnishes V, J and clone size, whereas the DNA furnished D and trimming. The table records some 220,000 clones, approximately 84% of them present only once. The donors were healthy bone marrow donors.

V gene TRBV6-1 combines with J gene TRBJ1-4; no clear D. Sample: PBMCs. This receptor was identified in a girl aged 2-10 years in good health and CMV-seronegative. The chain's CDR3 is CASSEWLEKLFF. The CDR3 nucleotides are TGTGCCAGCAGTGAATGGCTGGAAAAACTGTTTTTT.